This is a list of T cell receptor beta chains from one sample in a study of blood T cells in healthy people across ages. From the 5' RACE reads, TCRdb called clonotypes with MiXCR, one entry per CDR3 protein. Of about 970,000 distinct CDR3 sequences in the sample, about 53% were seen once. The sample was blood. These receptors came from a woman aged 60 to 75 in good health. CDR3s include the opening cysteine and the closing phenylalanine or tryptophan. A D gene is named only where the DNA matches it firmly. Not all rows give a size; the values are once, few, many and, for expanded clones, a class.

CDR3 protein,D gene,J gene,V gene,clone size,CDR3 length
CCARDRRRGETQYF,.,TRBJ2-5,TRBV20-1,.,14
CASRLDKMSDEQYF,.,TRBJ2-7,TRBV12-3/TRBV12-4,.,14
CASSFHPVGRSYEQYF,.,.,TRBV11-2,.,16
CASSFTADTQYF,.,TRBJ2-3,TRBV12-3/TRBV12-4,.,12
CASSGDRVGYEQYF,TRBD1,TRBJ2-7,TRBV2,.,14
CASSLFREVPYEQYF,TRBD2,TRBJ2-7,TRBV28,few,15
CASSQRRGATYEQYF,.,TRBJ2-7,TRBV3-1,.,15
CASSYSAGAQDTQYF,TRBD2,TRBJ2-3,TRBV6-6,few,15
CASSLVGGALSGANVLAF,.,TRBJ2-6,TRBV7-3,.,18
CSARSAGAPSYNSPLHF,.,TRBJ1-6,TRBV20-1,few,17
CASSPTNLAGRETQYF,.,TRBJ2-5,TRBV18,.,16
CSARDGRRDITDTQYF,.,TRBJ2-3,TRBV20-1,.,16
CASSLPAPIVYEQYF,.,.,TRBV28,.,15
CASSSAGRNTEAFF,.,TRBJ1-1,TRBV7-2,.,14
CASSRQTSGSADTQYF,TRBD2,TRBJ2-3,TRBV12-3/TRBV12-4,.,16
CASSRWTSGSSYNEQFF,TRBD2,TRBJ2-1,TRBV5-6,.,17
CASSLQYSGTNILKWGYTF,.,TRBJ1-2,TRBV27,.,19
CASSPEFRFTSGRRTDTQYF,TRBD2,TRBJ2-3,TRBV27,.,20
CASKTGTSNAYEQYF,TRBD2,TRBJ2-7,TRBV10-2,once,15
CASSASEGRRETQYF,.,TRBJ2-5,TRBV7-9,few,15
CASTMGEGRHEQYF,TRBD2,TRBJ2-7,TRBV7-9,.,14
CSVDPGATDTQYF,.,TRBJ2-3,TRBV29-1,.,13
CASSAGTTSTDTQYF,.,TRBJ2-3,TRBV5-1,few,15
CASSDRGLADTQYF,TRBD1,TRBJ2-3,TRBV6-2/TRBV6-3,few,14
CASSTTDFETQYF,.,TRBJ2-5,TRBV5-1,few,13
CSVAPQGSAEQYF,.,TRBJ2-7,TRBV29-1,.,13